The source of this T cell receptor beta chain is a study of shared clonotypes between healthy human individuals. Replicate PCRs for sorted subsets used approximately 190 ng DNA; this equaled 25,000 to 30,000 T cell genomes. The data were produced by immunoSEQ multiplex PCR, yet TCRdb's version contains in-frame clones alone and is incomplete. The sample lists about 1.1 million clones; 70% to 80% were seen once. Whole-study results and caveats: Depth was large, yet rarefaction showed that sorted-subset sequencing was incomplete.

As to this clone: The antigen remains undetermined.

The CDR3 is made up of 16 amino acids. CDR1 and CDR2 from the germline V gene are SGHNT and YYREEE (reference sequence). V lost 5 bases to trimming and J lost 1 base, with 13 bases between them. Study donors comprised healthy, HIV-negative adults devoid of recent acute infection or vaccination. This chain uses TRBV5-4 with TRBJ2-6, with a weak D call TRBD1 (6 bases). The receptor comes from a man aged 18 to 29 in good health. Some clones in this sample may be carry-over from other donors' samples. The sample comprised memory CD4+ T cells from PBMCs. Regarding subset: CD45RA-negative fraction. CDR3: CASRNPGVSGANVLTF. The DNA of the CDR3 is TGTGCCAGCAGAAATCCAGGGGTTTCTGGGGCCAACGTCCTGACTTTC.